These T cell receptor beta chains were read from a single sample in a study of glioma-infiltrating T cells after dendritic cell vaccination. Sequencing was performed with immunoSEQ multiplex PCR; in TCRdb, only in-frame clones are kept and a portion is missing. The sample shows tens of thousands of clones, 81% of them seen only once. This sample comprised blood, obtained after dendritic cell vaccination. The receptors were sampled from a human donor with glioblastoma. CDR3s include the opening cysteine and the closing phenylalanine or tryptophan. Each record gives: V gene, D gene, CDR3 protein. D genes are given only for firm matches.

v_call: TRBV5-4
d_call: TRBD1
cdr3_aa: CASSSAVEGGAGPSQFF

v_call: TRBV6-5
d_call: TRBD2
cdr3_aa: CASSYSRGIADTQYF

v_call: TRBV5-4
d_call: .
cdr3_aa: CASSRDFEKETQYF

v_call: TRBV7-2
d_call: .
cdr3_aa: CASSLGGGGGNQPQHF

v_call: TRBV7-9
d_call: .
cdr3_aa: CASSPRGTKNIQYF

v_call: TRBV12-5
d_call: TRBD1
cdr3_aa: CASGSLTGGAETQYF

v_call: TRBV5-1
d_call: .
cdr3_aa: CASSSSRGGSTGELFF

v_call: TRBV7-2
d_call: .
cdr3_aa: CASSLGVSYEQYF

v_call: TRBV4-1
d_call: .
cdr3_aa: CASSQDSQRNTIYF

v_call: TRBV7-3
d_call: .
cdr3_aa: CASSLSRRQFRKRDSDTQYF

v_call: TRBV29-1
d_call: TRBD1
cdr3_aa: CSGRQGMNTEAFF

v_call: TRBV11-1
d_call: TRBD1
cdr3_aa: CASSPDRGSYGYTF

v_call: TRBV5-1
d_call: .
cdr3_aa: CASRGVGQMNTGELFF

v_call: TRBV7-9
d_call: TRBD1
cdr3_aa: CASTPTRRGRNEKLFF

v_call: TRBV5-1
d_call: .
cdr3_aa: CASSFFVSGGGNGYTF

v_call: TRBV11-1
d_call: TRBD1
cdr3_aa: CASSLGYQGDTEAFF

v_call: TRBV29-1
d_call: TRBD1
cdr3_aa: CSVPGQGFGDEQFF

v_call: TRBV28
d_call: TRBD2
cdr3_aa: CASIPSGRSTDTQYF

v_call: TRBV25-1
d_call: .
cdr3_aa: CASSDQGLLGGYGYTF

v_call: TRBV5-1
d_call: .
cdr3_aa: CASSLVAGLGYNEQFF

v_call: TRBV5-1
d_call: .
cdr3_aa: CASSPGTAGGEQFF

v_call: TRBV6-5
d_call: .
cdr3_aa: CASTGGVQDEKLFF

v_call: TRBV2
d_call: .
cdr3_aa: CAIREGSEAQPQHF

v_call: TRBV9
d_call: TRBD1
cdr3_aa: CASSPRGQWGTEAFF

v_call: TRBV19
d_call: .
cdr3_aa: CASSIARGTEAFF

v_call: TRBV6-1
d_call: .
cdr3_aa: CASSLPGRDTQYF

v_call: TRBV19
d_call: TRBD1
cdr3_aa: CASSSPGTVNQPQHF

v_call: TRBV28
d_call: .
cdr3_aa: CASSLWGSGATYEQYF

v_call: TRBV14
d_call: TRBD1
cdr3_aa: CASSRTGGQETQYF

v_call: TRBV30
d_call: .
cdr3_aa: CAWSGDDYNEQFF

v_call: TRBV28
d_call: .
cdr3_aa: CASSNRVTYGYTF

v_call: TRBV7-3
d_call: TRBD2
cdr3_aa: CASSSPGLAGPGGANVLTF

v_call: TRBV19
d_call: .
cdr3_aa: CASSIEAQGKQPQHF

v_call: TRBV5-1
d_call: .
cdr3_aa: CASTIDSFYGYTF

v_call: TRBV5-1
d_call: .
cdr3_aa: CASSSDSTVMKTEAFF

v_call: TRBV11-2
d_call: .
cdr3_aa: CASSSTGSFNTGELFF

v_call: TRBV13
d_call: TRBD1
cdr3_aa: CASSSQRDRGPDTQYF

v_call: TRBV7-2
d_call: TRBD1
cdr3_aa: CASSARTGIVPLHF

v_call: TRBV25-1
d_call: .
cdr3_aa: CASSDSGIGGGVTDTQYF

v_call: TRBV2
d_call: TRBD2
cdr3_aa: CASSVAGGRNEQFF

v_call: TRBV13
d_call: TRBD2
cdr3_aa: CASTIWGGYSYNEQFF

v_call: TRBV7-8
d_call: .
cdr3_aa: CASSLGGGTSGNTIYF

v_call: TRBV6-5
d_call: .
cdr3_aa: CASSAPGAGNTIYF

v_call: TRBV7-2
d_call: .
cdr3_aa: CASRGAGTTGELFF

v_call: TRBV5-1
d_call: .
cdr3_aa: CASSLGADDRNEKLFF

v_call: TRBV7-9
d_call: TRBD1
cdr3_aa: CASSFGQGARTDTQYF

v_call: TRBV7-9
d_call: TRBD1
cdr3_aa: CASSLADREGTEAFF

v_call: TRBV5-4
d_call: .
cdr3_aa: CASSLGGGVTNEKLFF

v_call: TRBV7-7
d_call: .
cdr3_aa: CASSPLREGRGTEAFF

v_call: TRBV6-5
d_call: TRBD1
cdr3_aa: CASSVGGQGLDGYTF

v_call: TRBV27
d_call: TRBD2
cdr3_aa: CASRQTGTSGGAQQFF

v_call: TRBV28
d_call: TRBD2
cdr3_aa: CASSSGGTGELFF

v_call: TRBV29-1
d_call: .
cdr3_aa: CSVSENTIYF

v_call: TRBV7-3
d_call: TRBD2
cdr3_aa: CASSSGLAYTDTQYF

v_call: TRBV9
d_call: .
cdr3_aa: CASSDRGAGDYNEQFF

v_call: TRBV13
d_call: TRBD1
cdr3_aa: CASSPGRQGLVLSGGYTF

v_call: TRBV7-2
d_call: TRBD2
cdr3_aa: CASSLGLAGGREQYF

v_call: TRBV15
d_call: TRBD2
cdr3_aa: CATMLGLAENTDTQYF

v_call: TRBV11-2
d_call: TRBD1
cdr3_aa: CASSFLPGQGFHEQYF